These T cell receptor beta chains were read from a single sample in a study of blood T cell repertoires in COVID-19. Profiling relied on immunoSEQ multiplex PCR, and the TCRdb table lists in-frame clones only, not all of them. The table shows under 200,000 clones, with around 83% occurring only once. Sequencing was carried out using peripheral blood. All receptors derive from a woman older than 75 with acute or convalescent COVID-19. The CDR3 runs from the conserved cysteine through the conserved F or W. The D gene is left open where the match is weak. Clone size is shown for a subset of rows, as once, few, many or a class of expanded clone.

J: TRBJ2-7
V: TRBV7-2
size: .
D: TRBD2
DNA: TGTGCCAGCAGCTTACAGCTAGCGGGAGGTCCTGAGCAGTACTTC
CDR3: CASSLQLAGGPEQYF

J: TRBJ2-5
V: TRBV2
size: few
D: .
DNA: TGTGCCAGCAGTGAAGCGTCGGACCAAGAGACCCAGTACTTC
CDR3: CASSEASDQETQYF

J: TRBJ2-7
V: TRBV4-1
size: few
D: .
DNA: TGCGCCAGCAGCCGAGGGGAGGCGGCCGAGCAGTACTTC
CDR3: CASSRGEAAEQYF

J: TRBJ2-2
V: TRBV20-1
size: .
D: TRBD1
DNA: TGCAGTGCTAGTACAGGGGGCCTTAACACCGGGGAGCTGTTTTTT
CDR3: CSASTGGLNTGELFF

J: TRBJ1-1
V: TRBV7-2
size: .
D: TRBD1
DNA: TGTGCCAGCAGCTTTTGGGGGACAGGGGTCGCTTTCTTT
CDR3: CASSFWGTGVAFF

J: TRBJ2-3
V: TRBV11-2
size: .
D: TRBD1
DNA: TGTGCCAGCAGCCTGGCTTGGACAGGGGGCACAGATACGCAGTATTTT
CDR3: CASSLAWTGGTDTQYF

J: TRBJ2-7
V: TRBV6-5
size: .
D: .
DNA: TGTGCCAGCAGCCGGACAGCGTCACCCTACGAGCAGTACTTC
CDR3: CASSRTASPYEQYF

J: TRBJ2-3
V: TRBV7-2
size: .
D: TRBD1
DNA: TGTGCCAGCAGCCCTAGACAGGGAGAACCAGATACGCAGTATTTT
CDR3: CASSPRQGEPDTQYF

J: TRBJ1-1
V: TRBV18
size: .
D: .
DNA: TGTGCCAGCTCACCAATGGCGGAAAACGAAGCTTTCTTT
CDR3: CASSPMAENEAFF

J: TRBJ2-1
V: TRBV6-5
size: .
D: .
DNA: TGTGCCAGCAGTTACTCGGGACTCTCGATGTACGATGAGCAGTTCTTC
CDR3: CASSYSGLSMYDEQFF

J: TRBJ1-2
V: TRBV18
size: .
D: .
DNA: TGTGCCAGCTCACCGGATAGGCGGCACTATGGCTACACCTTC
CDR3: CASSPDRRHYGYTF

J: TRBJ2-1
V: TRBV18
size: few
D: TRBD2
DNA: TGTGCCAGCTCACCCGCCCGACTAGCGGGAGGGACTGAGCAGTTCTTC
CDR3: CASSPARLAGGTEQFF

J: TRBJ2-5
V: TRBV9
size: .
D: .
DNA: TGTGCCAGCAGCGTTCGACAGTCCCAAGAGACCCAGTACTTC
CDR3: CASSVRQSQETQYF

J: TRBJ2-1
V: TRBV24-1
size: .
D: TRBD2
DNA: TGTGCCACCAGTGATTTGGGGGGACTAGCGGGACGGAATGAGCAGTTCTTC
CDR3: CATSDLGGLAGRNEQFF

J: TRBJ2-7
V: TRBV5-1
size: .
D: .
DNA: TGCGCCAGCAGCTTGCCAGGATACGAGCAGTACTTC
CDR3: CASSLPGYEQYF

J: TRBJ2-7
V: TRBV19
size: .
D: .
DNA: TGTGCCAGTAGTATCGTGCGACAGGCCTCCTACGAGCAGTACTTC
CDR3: CASSIVRQASYEQYF

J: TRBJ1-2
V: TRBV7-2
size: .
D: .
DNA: TGTGCCAGCAGCTTACGGGGGGACTATGGCTACACCTTC
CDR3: CASSLRGDYGYTF

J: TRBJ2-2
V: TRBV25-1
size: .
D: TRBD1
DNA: TGTGCCAGCAGTGATGACAGGGCCAACACCGGGGAGCTGTTTTTT
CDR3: CASSDDRANTGELFF

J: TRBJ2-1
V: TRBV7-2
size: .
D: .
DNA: TGTGCCAGCAGCCAACTAGGCGTTGAGCAGTTCTTC
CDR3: CASSQLGVEQFF

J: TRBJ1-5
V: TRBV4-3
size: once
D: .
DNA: TGCGCCAGCAGCCAAGATTACGCAGGGGTCAATCAGCCCCAGCATTTT
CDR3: CASSQDYAGVNQPQHF

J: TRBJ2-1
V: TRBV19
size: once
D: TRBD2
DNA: TGTGCCAGTAGTCCTCTGGGAGGGGCGTCCTACAATGAGCAGTTCTTC
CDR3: CASSPLGGASYNEQFF

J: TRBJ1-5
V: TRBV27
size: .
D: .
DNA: TGTGCCAGCAGTTTTGAGGGAGTTAGCAATCAGCCCCAGCATTTT
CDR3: CASSFEGVSNQPQHF

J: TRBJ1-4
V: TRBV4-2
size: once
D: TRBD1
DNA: TGTGCCAGCAGGCAATCACCTTCCGGGACAGTTTATGAAAAACTGTTTTTT
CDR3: CASRQSPSGTVYEKLFF

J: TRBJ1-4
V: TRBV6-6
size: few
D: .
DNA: TGTGCCAGCAGTTACCGGGGGGCCTTAGGTGAAAAACTGTTTTTT
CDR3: CASSYRGALGEKLFF

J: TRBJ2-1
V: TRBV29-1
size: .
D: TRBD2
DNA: TGCAGCGTTGGGGGGGGGACCGCCTACAATGAGCAGTTCTTC
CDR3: CSVGGGTAYNEQFF

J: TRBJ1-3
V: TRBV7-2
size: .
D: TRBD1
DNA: TGTGCCAGCAGCTCAGGGGGGAACACCATATATTTT
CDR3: CASSSGGNTIYF

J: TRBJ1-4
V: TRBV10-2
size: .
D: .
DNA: TGCGCCAGCACTACGGGTCCCTATGAAAAACTGTTTTTT
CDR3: CASTTGPYEKLFF

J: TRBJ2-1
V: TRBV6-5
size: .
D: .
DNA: TGTGCCAGCAGTTACTCGGGCTGGGCGGGGAATGAGCAGTTCTTC
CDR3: CASSYSGWAGNEQFF

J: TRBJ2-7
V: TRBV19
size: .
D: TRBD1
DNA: TGTGCCAGTAGTGTTTCCGGGACAGGGTTCTACGAGCAGTACTTC
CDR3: CASSVSGTGFYEQYF

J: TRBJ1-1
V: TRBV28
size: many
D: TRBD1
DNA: TGTGCCAGCAGTTCAGGGGGCGGGATGAACACTGAAGCTTTCTTT
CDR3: CASSSGGGMNTEAFF

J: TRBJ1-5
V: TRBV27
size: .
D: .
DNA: TGTGCCAGCAGTTTATGGGGGGGCGCTAATCAGCCCCAGCATTTT
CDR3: CASSLWGGANQPQHF

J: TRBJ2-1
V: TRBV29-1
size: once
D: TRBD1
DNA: TGCAGCGTTGAAAAGGGGGCGACTGAGCAGTTCTTC
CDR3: CSVEKGATEQFF

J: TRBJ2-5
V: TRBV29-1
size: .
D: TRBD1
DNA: TGCAGCGTTGCGACAGGGACGGAGACCCAGTACTTC
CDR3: CSVATGTETQYF

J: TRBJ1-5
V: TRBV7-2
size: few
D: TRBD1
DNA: TGTGCCAGCAGTTGGACAGGCCCTCAGCCCCAGCATTTT
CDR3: CASSWTGPQPQHF

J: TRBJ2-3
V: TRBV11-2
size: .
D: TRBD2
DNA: TGTGCCAGCAGCTTATTGATAGCGGGCTGGGATACGCAGTATTTT
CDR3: CASSLLIAGWDTQYF

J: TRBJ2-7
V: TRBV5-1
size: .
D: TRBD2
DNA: TGCGCCAGCAGCTTGGGGCGGGGGGCTGTCGAGCAGTACTTC
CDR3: CASSLGRGAVEQYF

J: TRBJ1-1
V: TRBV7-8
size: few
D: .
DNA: TGTGCCAGCAGCTTATCAGTCAACACTGAAGCTTTCTTT
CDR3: CASSLSVNTEAFF

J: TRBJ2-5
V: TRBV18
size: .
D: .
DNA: TGTGCCAGCAGCAGAACAACGGCGGGAGAGACCCAGTACTTC
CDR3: CASSRTTAGETQYF

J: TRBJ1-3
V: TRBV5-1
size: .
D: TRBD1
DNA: TGCGCCAGCAGCTCACCTGACAGGGGCGGAAACACCATATATTTT
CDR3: CASSSPDRGGNTIYF

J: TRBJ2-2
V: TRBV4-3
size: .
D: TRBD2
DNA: TGCGCCAGCAGCCAACCTAGCGGGAGCGGGGCCGGGGAGCTGTTTTTT
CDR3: CASSQPSGSGAGELFF

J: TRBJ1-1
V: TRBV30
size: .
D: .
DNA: TGTGCTGGGGGGATATCGGGCACTGAAGCTTTCTTT
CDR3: CAGGISGTEAFF

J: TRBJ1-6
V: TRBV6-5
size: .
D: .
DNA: TGTGCCAGCAGCAGGACTGGAATAGGTTCACCCCTCCACTTT
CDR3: CASSRTGIGSPLHF

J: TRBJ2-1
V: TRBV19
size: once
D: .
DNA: TGTGCCACCGCACGGAGGGAGTCGTACAATGAGCAGTTCTTC
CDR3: CATARRESYNEQFF

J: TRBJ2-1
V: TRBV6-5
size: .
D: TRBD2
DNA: TGTGCCAGCAGCCAGGGACTAGCGGGATTTGGAGAGCAGTTCTTC
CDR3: CASSQGLAGFGEQFF

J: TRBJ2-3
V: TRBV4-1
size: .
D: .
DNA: TGCGCCAGCAGCCAAGCCTTCCTCCTTAGCGCAAGCACAGATACGCAGTATTTT
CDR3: CASSQAFLLSASTDTQYF

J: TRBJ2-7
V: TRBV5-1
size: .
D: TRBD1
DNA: TGCGCCAGCAGCTCGGGACAGGCACCGTACGAGCAGTACTTC
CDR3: CASSSGQAPYEQYF

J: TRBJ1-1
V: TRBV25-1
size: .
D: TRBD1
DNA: TGTGCCAGCAGTGCTAGGGACAGGGTGAACACTGAAGCTTTCTTT
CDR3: CASSARDRVNTEAFF

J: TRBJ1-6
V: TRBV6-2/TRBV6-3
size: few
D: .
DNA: TGTGCCAGCAGTTACGATTCAGGGTCGCCACCCCTCCACTTT
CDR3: CASSYDSGSPPLHF

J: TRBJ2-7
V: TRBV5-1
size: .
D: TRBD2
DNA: TGCGCCAGCACCCCCGGGGCGACTAGCGGGAGTTACGAGCAGTACTTC
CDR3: CASTPGATSGSYEQYF

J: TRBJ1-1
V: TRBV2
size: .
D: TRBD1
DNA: TGTGCCAGCAGTGGGGACAGGGCCACTGAAGCTTTCTTT
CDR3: CASSGDRATEAFF

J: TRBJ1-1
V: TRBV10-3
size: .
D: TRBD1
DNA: TGTGCCTCCACCCGCCGGCAGGGGGCTTCGAACACTGAAGCTTTCTTT
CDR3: CASTRRQGASNTEAFF

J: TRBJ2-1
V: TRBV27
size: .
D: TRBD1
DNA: TGTGCCAGCAGTAGGGGGGACAGGGGGAATGAGCAGTTCTTC
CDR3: CASSRGDRGNEQFF

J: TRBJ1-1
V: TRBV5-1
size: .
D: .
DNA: TGCGCCAGCAGCTTTCCGGGGACTGAAGCTTTCTTT
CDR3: CASSFPGTEAFF